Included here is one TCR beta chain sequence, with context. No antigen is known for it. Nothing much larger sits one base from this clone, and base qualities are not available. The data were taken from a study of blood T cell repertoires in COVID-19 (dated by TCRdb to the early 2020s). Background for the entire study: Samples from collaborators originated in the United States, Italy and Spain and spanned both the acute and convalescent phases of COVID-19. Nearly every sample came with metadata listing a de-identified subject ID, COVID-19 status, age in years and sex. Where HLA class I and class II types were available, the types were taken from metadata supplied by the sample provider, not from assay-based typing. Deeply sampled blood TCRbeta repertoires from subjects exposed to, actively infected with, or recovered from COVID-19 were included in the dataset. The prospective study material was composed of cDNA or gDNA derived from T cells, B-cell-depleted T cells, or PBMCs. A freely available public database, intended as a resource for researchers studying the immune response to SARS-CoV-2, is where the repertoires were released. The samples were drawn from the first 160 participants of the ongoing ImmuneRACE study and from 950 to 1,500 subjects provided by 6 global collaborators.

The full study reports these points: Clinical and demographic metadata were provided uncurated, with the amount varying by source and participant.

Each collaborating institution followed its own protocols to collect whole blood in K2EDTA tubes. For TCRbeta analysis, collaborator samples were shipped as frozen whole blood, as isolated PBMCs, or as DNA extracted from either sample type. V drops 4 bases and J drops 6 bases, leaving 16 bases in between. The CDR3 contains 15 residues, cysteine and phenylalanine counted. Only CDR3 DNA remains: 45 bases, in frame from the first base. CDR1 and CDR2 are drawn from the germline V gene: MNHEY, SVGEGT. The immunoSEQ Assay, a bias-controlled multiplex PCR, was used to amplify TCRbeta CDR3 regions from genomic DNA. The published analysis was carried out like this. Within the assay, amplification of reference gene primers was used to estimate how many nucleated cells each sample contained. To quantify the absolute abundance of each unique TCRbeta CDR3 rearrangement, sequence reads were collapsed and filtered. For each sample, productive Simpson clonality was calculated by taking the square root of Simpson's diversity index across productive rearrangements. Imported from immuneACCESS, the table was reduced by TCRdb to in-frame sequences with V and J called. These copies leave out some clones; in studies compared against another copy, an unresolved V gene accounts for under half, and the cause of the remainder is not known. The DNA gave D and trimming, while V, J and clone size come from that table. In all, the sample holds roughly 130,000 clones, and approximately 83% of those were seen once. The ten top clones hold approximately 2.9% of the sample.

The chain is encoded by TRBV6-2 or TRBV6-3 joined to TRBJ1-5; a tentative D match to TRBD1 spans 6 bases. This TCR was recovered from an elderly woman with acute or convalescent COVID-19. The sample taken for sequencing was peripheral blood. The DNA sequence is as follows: TGTGCCAGCAGTTCCGGGGGGGCTCAGGGTCAGCCCCAGCATTTT. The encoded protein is CASSSGGAQGQPQHF.